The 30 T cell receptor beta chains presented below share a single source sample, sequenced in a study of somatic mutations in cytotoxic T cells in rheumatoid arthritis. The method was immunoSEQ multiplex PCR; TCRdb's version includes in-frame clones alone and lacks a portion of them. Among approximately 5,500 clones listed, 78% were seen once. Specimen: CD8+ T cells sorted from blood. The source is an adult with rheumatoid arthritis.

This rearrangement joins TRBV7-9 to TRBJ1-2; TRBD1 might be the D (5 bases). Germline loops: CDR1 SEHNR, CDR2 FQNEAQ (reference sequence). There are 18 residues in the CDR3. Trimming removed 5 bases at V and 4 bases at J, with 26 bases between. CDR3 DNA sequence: TGTGCCAGCAGCACACTTCAAGCCAGGGACGCCTGGGGCTATGGCTACACCTTC. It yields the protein CASSTLQARDAWGYGYTF.

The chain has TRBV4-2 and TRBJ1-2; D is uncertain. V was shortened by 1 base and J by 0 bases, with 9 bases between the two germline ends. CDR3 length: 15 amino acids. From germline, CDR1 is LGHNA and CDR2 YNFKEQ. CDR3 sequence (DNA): TGTGCCAGCAGCCAAGTGAAGGAAGCTAACTATGGCTACACCTTC. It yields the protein CASSQVKEANYGYTF.

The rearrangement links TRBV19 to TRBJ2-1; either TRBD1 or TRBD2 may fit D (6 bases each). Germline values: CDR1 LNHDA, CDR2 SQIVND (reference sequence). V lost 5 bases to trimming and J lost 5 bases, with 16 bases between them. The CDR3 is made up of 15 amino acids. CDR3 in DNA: TGTGCCAGTAGTCTCTCGGGGGCGAACAACAATGAGCAGTTCTTC. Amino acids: CASSLSGANNNEQFF.

CDR3 nucleotides: TGTGCCAGCAGTTTACGATTCTTTACCTACGAGCAGTACTTC. This encodes CASSLRFFTYEQYF. The chain has TRBV27 and TRBJ2-7; D is uncertain. Deletions cut 2 bases from V and 2 bases from J, with 10 bases between. The germline gives CDR1 MNHEY, CDR2 SMNVEV (reference sequence). The CDR3 runs to 14 residues.

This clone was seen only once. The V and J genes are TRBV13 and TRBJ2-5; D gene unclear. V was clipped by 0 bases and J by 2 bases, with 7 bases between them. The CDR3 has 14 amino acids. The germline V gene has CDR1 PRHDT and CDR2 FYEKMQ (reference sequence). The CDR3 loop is CASSLGGYQETQYF. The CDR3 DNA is TGTGCCAGCAGCTTAGGAGGGTATCAAGAGACCCAGTACTTC.

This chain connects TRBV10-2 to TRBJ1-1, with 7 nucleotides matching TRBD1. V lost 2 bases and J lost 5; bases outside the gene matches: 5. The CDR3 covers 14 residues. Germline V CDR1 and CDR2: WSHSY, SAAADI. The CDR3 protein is CASSETGAGTEAFF. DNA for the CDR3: TGCGCCAGCAGTGAGACAGGGGCGGGGACTGAAGCTTTCTTT.

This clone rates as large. CDR3 sequence: CASSQSGLADYNEQFF. The CDR3 DNA is TGCGCCAGCAGCCAGTCGGGACTAGCGGATTACAATGAGCAGTTCTTC. This chain joins TRBV4-1 and TRBJ2-1; 11 nucleotides align to TRBD2. The CDR3 spans 16 residues. Germline CDR1 and CDR2: MGHRA and YSYEKL. After removal of 3 bases from V and 4 bases from J, the junction contained 5 bases not matched to a gene.

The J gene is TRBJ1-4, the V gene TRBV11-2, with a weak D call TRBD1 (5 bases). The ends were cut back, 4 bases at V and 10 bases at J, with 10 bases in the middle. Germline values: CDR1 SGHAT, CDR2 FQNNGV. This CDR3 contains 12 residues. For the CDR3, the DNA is TGTGCCAGCAGCTCCCGACAGAGAAAACTGTTTTTT. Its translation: CASSSRQRKLFF.

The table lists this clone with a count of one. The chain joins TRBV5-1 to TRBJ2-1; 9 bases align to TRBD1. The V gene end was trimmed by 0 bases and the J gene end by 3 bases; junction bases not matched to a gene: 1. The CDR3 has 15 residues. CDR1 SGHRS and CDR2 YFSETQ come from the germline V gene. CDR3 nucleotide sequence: TGCGCCAGCAGCTTGGGACAGGGGGGCTACAATGAGCAGTTCTTC. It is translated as CASSLGQGGYNEQFF.

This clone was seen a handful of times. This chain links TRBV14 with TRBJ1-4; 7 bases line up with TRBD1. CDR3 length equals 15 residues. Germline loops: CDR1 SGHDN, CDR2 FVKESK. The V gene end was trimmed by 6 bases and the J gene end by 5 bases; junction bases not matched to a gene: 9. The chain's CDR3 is CASSRATGWNEKLFF. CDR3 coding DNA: TGTGCCAGCAGTCGGGCGACAGGGTGGAATGAAAAACTGTTTTTT.

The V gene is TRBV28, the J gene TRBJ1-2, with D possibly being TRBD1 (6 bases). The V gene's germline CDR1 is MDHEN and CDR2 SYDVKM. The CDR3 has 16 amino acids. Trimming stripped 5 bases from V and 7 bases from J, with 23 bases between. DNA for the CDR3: TGTGCCAGCAGTCAACCTACAGGGTTTGGAAGGTTTGGCTACACCTTC. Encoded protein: CASSQPTGFGRFGYTF.

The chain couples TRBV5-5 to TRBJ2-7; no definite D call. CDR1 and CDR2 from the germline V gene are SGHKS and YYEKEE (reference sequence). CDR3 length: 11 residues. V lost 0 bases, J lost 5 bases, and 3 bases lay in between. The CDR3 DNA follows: TGTGCCAGCAGCTTGGTGAACGAGCAGTACTTC. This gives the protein CASSLVNEQYF.

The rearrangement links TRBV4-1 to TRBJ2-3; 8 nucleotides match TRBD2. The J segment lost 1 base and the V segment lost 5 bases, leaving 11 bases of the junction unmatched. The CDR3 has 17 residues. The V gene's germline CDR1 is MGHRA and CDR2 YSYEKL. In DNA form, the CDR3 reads TGCGCCAGCAGCTTTTCACCGGGGGGGGGAGGCACAGATACGCAGTATTTT. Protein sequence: CASSFSPGGGGTDTQYF.

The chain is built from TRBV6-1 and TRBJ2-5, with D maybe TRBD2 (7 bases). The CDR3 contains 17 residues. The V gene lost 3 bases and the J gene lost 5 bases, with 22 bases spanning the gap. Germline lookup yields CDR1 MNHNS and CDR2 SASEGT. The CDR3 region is CASSETVGRGVIETQYF. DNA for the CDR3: TGTGCCAGCAGTGAGACCGTTGGGAGGGGGGTTATCGAGACCCAGTACTTC.

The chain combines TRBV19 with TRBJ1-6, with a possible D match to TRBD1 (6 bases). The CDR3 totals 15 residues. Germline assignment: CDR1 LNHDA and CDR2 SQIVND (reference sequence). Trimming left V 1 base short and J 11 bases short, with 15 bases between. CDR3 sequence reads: CASSIAGTDSAPLHF. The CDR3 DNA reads TGTGCCAGTAGTATAGCGGGGACGGACAGCGCACCCCTCCACTTT. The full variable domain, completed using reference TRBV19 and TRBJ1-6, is DGGITQSPKYLFRKEGQNVTLSCEQNLNHDAMYWYRQDPGQGLRLIYYSQIVNDFQKGDIAEGYSVSREKKESFPLTVTSAQKNPTAFYLCASSIAGTDSAPLHFGNGTRLTVT.

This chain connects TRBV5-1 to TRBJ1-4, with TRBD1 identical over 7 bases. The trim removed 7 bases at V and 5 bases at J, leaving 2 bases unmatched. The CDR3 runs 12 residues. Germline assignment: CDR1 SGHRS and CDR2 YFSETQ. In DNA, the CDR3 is TGCGCCAGCCGGACAGGCAATGAAAAACTGTTTTTT. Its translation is CASRTGNEKLFF.

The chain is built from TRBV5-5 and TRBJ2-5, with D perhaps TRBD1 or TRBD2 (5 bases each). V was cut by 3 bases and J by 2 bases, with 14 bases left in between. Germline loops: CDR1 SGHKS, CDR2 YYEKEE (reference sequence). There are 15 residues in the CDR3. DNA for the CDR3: TGTGCCAGCAGCTATCGGGACGGCTTACAAGAGACCCAGTACTTC. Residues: CASSYRDGLQETQYF.

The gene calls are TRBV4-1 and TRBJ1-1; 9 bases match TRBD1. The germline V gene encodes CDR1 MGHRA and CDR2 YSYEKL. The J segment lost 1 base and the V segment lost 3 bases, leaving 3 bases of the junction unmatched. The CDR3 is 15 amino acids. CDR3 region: CASSHSTGGNTEAFF. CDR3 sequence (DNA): TGCGCCAGCAGCCACTCGACAGGGGGGAACACTGAAGCTTTCTTT.

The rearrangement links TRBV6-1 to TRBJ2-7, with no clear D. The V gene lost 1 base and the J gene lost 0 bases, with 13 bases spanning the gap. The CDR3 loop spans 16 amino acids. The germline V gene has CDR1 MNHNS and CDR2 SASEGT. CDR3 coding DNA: TGTGCCAGCAGTGAAGTAACAGCCTTTAGCTCCTACGAGCAGTACTTC. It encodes CASSEVTAFSSYEQYF.

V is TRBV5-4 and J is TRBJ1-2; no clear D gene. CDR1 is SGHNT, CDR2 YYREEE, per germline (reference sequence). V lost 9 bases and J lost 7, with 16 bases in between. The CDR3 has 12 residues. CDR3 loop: CANRTQEGGYTF. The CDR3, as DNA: TGTGCCAACAGAACCCAGGAAGGTGGCTACACCTTC.

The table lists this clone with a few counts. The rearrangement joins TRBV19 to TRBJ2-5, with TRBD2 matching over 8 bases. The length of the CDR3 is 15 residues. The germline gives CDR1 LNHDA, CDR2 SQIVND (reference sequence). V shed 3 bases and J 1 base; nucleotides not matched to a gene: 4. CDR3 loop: CASSMSGGPQETQYF. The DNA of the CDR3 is TGTGCCAGTAGTATGAGCGGGGGCCCCCAAGAGACCCAGTACTTC.

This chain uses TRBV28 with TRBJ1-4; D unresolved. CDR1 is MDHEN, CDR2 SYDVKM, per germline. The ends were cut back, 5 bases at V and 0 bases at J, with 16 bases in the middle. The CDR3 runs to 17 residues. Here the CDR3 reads CASSPMAARATNEKLFF. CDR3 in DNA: TGTGCCAGCAGTCCCATGGCAGCCCGGGCAACTAATGAAAAACTGTTTTTT.

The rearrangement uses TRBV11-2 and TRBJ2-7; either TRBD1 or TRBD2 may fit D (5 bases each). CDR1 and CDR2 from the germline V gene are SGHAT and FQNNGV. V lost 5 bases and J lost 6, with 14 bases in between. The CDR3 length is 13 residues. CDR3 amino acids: CASSAGREGEQYF. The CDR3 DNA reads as TGTGCCAGCAGCGCAGGGCGAGAGGGCGAGCAGTACTTC.

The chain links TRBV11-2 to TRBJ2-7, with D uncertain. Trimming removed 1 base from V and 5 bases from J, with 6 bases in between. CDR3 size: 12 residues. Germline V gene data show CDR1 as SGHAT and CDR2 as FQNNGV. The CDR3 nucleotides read TGTGCCAGCAGCTTAGTTATCAACGAGCAGTACTTC. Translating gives CASSLVINEQYF.

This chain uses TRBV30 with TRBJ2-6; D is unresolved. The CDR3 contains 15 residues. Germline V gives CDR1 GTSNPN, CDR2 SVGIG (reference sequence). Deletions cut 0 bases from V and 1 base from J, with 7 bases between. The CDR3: CAWSVALSGANVLTF. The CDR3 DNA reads TGTGCCTGGAGTGTCGCCCTATCTGGGGCCAACGTCCTGACTTTC.

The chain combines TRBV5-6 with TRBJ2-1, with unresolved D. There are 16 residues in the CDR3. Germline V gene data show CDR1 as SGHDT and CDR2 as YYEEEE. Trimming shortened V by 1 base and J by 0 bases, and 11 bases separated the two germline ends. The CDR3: CASSLLVASSYNEQFF. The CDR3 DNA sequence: TGTGCCAGCAGCTTGTTAGTGGCGAGCTCCTACAATGAGCAGTTCTTC. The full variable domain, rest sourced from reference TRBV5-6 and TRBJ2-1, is DAGVTQSPTHLIKTRGQQVTLRCSPKSGHDTVSWYQQALGQGPQFIFQYYEEEERQRGNFPDRFSGHQFPNYSSELNVNALLLGDSALYLCASSLLVASSYNEQFFGPGTRLTVL.

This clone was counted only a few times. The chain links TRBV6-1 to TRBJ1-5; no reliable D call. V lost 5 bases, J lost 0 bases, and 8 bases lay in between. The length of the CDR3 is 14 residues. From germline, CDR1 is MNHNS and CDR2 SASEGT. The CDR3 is CASSFTASNQPQHF. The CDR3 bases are TGTGCCAGCAGTTTTACAGCTAGCAATCAGCCCCAGCATTTT.

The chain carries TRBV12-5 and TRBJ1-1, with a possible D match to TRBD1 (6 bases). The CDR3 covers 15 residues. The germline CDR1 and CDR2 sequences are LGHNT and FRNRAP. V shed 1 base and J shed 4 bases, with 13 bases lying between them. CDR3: CASGLEMGHPTEAFF. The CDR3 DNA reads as TGTGCTAGTGGTTTGGAAATGGGACACCCCACTGAAGCTTTCTTT.

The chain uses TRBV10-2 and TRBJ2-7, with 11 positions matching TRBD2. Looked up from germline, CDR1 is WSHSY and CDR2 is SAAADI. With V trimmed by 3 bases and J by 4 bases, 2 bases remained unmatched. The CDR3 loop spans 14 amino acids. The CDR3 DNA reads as TGCGCCAGCAGTGATAGCGGGGGGGTTTACGAGCAGTACTTC. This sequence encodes CASSDSGGVYEQYF.

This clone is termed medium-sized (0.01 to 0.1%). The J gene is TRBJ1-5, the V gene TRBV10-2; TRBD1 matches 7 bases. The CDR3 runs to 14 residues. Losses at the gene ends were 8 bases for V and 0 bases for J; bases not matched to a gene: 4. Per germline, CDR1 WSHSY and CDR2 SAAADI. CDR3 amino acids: CASSTGDSNQPQHF. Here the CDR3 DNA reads TGCGCCAGCTCTACAGGGGATAGCAATCAGCCCCAGCATTTT.